Below are 8 T cell receptor beta chains sequenced from a single sample in a study of radiation and T cells in renal cell carcinoma. The data were produced by immunoSEQ multiplex PCR, yet TCRdb's version contains in-frame clones alone and is incomplete. This repertoire shows 140,000 or so clones, 75% to 90% found once; its top ten account for under 20%. Described time point: blood 4 weeks post-SBRT, at nephrectomy. As to treatment: 15 Gy SBRT to primary tumor, nephrectomy 4 weeks later. Sequences were derived from blood, sampled from a patient whose treatment included radiotherapy and nephrectomy. The receptors derive from a woman between 45 and 60 years old with renal cell carcinoma.

The J gene is TRBJ2-5, the V gene TRBV28, with D maybe TRBD2 (5 bases). Per germline, CDR1 MDHEN and CDR2 SYDVKM. With 5 bases removed from V and 2 bases from J, the gap between germline ends came to 18 bases. CDR3 length: 16 amino acids. The CDR3 loop reads CASSPTTGGRQETQYF. In nucleotides, the CDR3 is TGTGCCAGCAGTCCCACCACCGGAGGCAGGCAAGAGACCCAGTACTTC.

The chain recombines TRBV5-4 with TRBJ2-1, with 10 bases identical to TRBD1. The CDR3 length is 16 residues. Per germline, CDR1 SGHNT and CDR2 YYREEE (reference sequence). With 0 bases clipped from V and 3 bases from J, the junction kept 3 bases outside the gene matches. CDR3 sequence: CASSLEGQGNYNEQFF. CDR3 nucleotides: TGTGCCAGCAGCTTGGAGGGACAGGGGAACTACAATGAGCAGTTCTTC.

This clone was detected only once. This chain uses TRBV7-2 with TRBJ2-7; D gene ambiguous. The CDR3 extends over 14 amino acids. The germline gives CDR1 SGHTA, CDR2 FQGNSA. The V gene lost 0 bases and the J gene lost 0 bases, with 6 bases spanning the gap. The CDR3 spells CASSLAWDSYEQYF. The CDR3 DNA is TGTGCCAGCAGCTTAGCTTGGGACTCCTACGAGCAGTACTTC.

This sequence joins TRBV5-4 and TRBJ1-1; TRBD1 is a possible D gene (6 bases). CDR1 and CDR2 from the germline V gene are SGHNT and YYREEE (reference sequence). The CDR3 contains 13 residues. V shed 0 bases and J shed 7 bases, with 10 bases lying between them. CDR3 amino acids: CASSLGTDHEAFF. CDR3 DNA sequence: TGTGCCAGCAGCTTGGGGACAGATCATGAAGCTTTCTTT. Together with reference TRBV5-4 and TRBJ1-1, the CDR3 gives the full variable domain: ETGVTQSPTHLIKTRGQQVTLRCSSQSGHNTVSWYQQALGQGPQFIFQYYREEENGRGNFPPRFSGLQFPNYSSELNVNALELDDSALYLCASSLGTDHEAFFGQGTRLTVV.

This rearrangement joins TRBV5-4 to TRBJ1-3, with 8 nucleotides matching TRBD1. This CDR3 has 15 residues. Germline V CDR1 and CDR2: SGHNT, YYREEE (reference sequence). The V gene end was trimmed by 4 bases and the J gene end by 3 bases; junction bases not matched to a gene: 6. The CDR3 sequence is CASSTVRGLGNTIYF. CDR3 nucleotides: TGTGCCAGCAGCACGGTCAGGGGGCTTGGAAACACCATATATTTT.

This chain uses TRBV5-1 with TRBJ2-6; no clear D. The germline V gene encodes CDR1 SGHRS and CDR2 YFSETQ. The length of the CDR3 is 15 residues. Trimming shortened V by 6 bases and J by 0 bases, and 10 bases separated the two germline ends. The CDR3: CASTAESSGANVLTF. CDR3 DNA: TGCGCCAGCACCGCGGAGAGCTCTGGGGCCAACGTCCTGACTTTC.

This rearrangement joins TRBV18 to TRBJ2-2, with D unresolved. V lost 3 bases and J 7 bases, leaving 15 bases between the germline ends. The CDR3 contains 15 residues. Germline V gives CDR1 KGHSH, CDR2 LQKENI. CDR3 amino acids: CASSPRPSEGGELFF. The CDR3 DNA sequence: TGTGCCAGCTCACCCCGGCCGTCCGAAGGCGGGGAGCTGTTTTTT. Based on the CDR3 plus reference TRBV18 and TRBJ2-2, the full variable domain is NAGVMQNPRHLVRRRGQEARLRCSPMKGHSHVYWYRQLPEEGLKFMVYLQKENIIDESGMPKERFSAEFPKEGPSILRIQQVVRGDSAAYFCASSPRPSEGGELFFGEGSRLTVL.

This sequence joins TRBV4-1 and TRBJ2-1; the match to TRBD2 covers 11 bases. The CDR3 extends over 15 amino acids. The V gene's germline CDR1 is MGHRA and CDR2 YSYEKL. V lost 0 bases to trimming and J lost 9 bases; unmatched junction nucleotides: 4. The CDR3 nucleotides are TGCGCCAGCAGCCAAGATAGCGGGGGGGCTCTTGAGCAGTTCTTC. Amino acid sequence: CASSQDSGGALEQFF.